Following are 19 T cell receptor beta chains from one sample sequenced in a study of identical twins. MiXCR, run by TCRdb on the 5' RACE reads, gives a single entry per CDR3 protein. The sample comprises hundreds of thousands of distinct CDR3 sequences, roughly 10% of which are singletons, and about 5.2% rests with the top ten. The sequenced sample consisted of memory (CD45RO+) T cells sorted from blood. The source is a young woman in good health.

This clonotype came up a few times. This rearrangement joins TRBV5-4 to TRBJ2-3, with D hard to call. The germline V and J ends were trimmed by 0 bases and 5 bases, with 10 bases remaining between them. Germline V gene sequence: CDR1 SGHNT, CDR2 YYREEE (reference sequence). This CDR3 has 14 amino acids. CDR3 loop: CASSLETPEDTQYF. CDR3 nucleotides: TGTGCCAGCAGCTTGGAAACTCCTGAAGATACGCAGTATTTT.

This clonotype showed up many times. This chain's CDR3 is CASSFGPTEAFF. CDR3 in DNA: TGTGCCAGCAGTTTTGGACCCACTGAAGCTTTCTTT. The rearrangement joins TRBV12-3 or TRBV12-4 to TRBJ1-1; D remains ambiguous. This CDR3 has 12 amino acids. With 3 bases removed from V and 4 bases from J, the gap between germline ends came to 6 bases.

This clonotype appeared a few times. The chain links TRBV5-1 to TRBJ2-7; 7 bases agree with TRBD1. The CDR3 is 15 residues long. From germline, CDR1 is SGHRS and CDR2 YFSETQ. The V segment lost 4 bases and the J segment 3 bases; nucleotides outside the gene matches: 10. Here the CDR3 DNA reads TGCGCCAGCAGCCCAGGACAGGTAACGATCTACGAGCAGTACTTC. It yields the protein CASSPGQVTIYEQYF. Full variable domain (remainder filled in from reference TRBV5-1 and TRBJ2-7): KAGVTQTPRYLIKTRGQQVTLSCSPISGHRSVSWYQQTPGQGLQFLFEYFSETQRNKGNFPGRFSGRQFSNSRSEMNVSTLELGDSALYLCASSPGQVTIYEQYFGPGTRLTVT.

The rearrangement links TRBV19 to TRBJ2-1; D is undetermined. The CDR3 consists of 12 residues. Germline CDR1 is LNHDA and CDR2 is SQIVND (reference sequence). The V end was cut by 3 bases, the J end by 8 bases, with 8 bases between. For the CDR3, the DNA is TGTGCCAGTAGTATTGACCGGGATGAGCAGTTCTTC. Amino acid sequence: CASSIDRDEQFF.

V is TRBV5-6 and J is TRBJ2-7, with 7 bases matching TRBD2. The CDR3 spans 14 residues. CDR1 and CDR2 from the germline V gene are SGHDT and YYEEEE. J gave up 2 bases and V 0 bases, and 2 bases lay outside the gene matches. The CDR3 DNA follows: TGTGCCAGCAGCTTGGGACGGGAGGCCTACGAGCAGTACTTC. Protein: CASSLGREAYEQYF.

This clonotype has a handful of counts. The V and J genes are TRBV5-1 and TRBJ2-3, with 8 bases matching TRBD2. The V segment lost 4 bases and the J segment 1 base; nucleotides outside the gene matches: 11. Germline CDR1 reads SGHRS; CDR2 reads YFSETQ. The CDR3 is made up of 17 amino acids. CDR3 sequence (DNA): TGCGCCAGCAGCCGGGGGGGGCTAGCGAGCGGCACAGATACGCAGTATTTT. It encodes CASSRGGLASGTDTQYF.

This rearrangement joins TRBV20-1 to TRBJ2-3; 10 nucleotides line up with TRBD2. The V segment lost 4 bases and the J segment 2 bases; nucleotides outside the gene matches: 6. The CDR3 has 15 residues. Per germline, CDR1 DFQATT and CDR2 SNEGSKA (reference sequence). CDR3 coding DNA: TGCAGTGCTACCTCTAGCGGGAGCTTCACAGATACGCAGTATTTT. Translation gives CSATSSGSFTDTQYF.

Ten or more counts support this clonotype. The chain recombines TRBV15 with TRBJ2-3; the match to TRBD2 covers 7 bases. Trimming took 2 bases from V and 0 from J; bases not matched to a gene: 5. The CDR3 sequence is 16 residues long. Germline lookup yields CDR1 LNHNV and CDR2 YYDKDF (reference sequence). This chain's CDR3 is CATSRRAGKSTDTQYF. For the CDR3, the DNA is TGTGCCACCAGCAGAAGAGCGGGGAAAAGCACAGATACGCAGTATTTT.

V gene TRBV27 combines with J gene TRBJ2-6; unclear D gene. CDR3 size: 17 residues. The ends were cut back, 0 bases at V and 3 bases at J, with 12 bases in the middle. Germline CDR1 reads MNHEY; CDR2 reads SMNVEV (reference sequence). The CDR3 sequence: CASSLSGVRVGANVLTF. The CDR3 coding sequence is TGTGCCAGCAGTTTATCTGGGGTTAGAGTTGGGGCCAACGTCCTGACTTTC.

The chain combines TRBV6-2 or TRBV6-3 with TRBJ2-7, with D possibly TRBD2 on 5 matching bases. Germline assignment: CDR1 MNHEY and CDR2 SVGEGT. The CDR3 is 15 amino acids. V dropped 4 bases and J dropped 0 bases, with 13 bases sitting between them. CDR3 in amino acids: CASSSDHGLSYEQYF. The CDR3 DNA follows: TGTGCCAGCAGTTCGGACCACGGACTCTCCTACGAGCAGTACTTC.

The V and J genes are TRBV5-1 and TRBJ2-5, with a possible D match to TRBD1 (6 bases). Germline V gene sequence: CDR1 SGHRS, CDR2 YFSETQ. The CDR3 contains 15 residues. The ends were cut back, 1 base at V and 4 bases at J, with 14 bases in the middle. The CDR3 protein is CASSLTGSHLETQYF. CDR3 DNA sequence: TGCGCCAGCAGCTTGACAGGGTCTCACTTAGAGACCCAGTACTTC.

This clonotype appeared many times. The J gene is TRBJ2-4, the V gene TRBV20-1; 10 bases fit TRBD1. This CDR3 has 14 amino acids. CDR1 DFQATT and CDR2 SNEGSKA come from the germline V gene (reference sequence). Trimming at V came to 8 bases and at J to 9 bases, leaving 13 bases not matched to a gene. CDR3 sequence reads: CSTRGTGDFGIQYF. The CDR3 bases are TGCAGTACCCGAGGGACAGGGGACTTTGGCATTCAGTACTTC.

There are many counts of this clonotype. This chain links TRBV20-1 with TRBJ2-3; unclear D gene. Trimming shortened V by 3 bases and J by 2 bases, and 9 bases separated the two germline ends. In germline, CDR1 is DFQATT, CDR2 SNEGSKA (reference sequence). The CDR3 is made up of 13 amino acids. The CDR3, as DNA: TGCAGTGCTAGTTTGGGTAACACAGATACGCAGTATTTT. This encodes CSASLGNTDTQYF.

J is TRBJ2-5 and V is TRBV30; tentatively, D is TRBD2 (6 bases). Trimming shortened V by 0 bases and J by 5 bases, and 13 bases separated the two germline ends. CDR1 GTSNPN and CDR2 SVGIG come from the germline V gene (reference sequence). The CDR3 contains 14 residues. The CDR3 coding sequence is TGTGCCTGGAGTGTGGCAGCCGGAGGGGAGACCCAGTACTTC. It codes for CAWSVAAGGETQYF.

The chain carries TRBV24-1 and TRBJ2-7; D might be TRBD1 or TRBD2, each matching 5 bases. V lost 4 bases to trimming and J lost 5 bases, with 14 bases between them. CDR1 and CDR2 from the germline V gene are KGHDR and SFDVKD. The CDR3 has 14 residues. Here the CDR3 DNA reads TGTGCCACCAGTGAAGGTTGGGGACGGGACGAGCAGTACTTC. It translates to CATSEGWGRDEQYF.

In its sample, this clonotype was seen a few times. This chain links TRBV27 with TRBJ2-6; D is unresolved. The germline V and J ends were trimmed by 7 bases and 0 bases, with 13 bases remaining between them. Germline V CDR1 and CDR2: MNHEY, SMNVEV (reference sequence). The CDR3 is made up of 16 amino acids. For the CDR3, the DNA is TGTGCCAGCAACAGTGGTTACGCCTCTGGGGCCAACGTCCTGACTTTC. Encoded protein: CASNSGYASGANVLTF.

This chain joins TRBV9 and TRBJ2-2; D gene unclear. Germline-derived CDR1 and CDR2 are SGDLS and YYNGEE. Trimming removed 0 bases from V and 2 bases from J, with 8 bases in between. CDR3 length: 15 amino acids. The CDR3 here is CASSVALYNTGELFF. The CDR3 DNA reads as TGTGCCAGCAGCGTAGCCCTATATAACACCGGGGAGCTGTTTTTT.

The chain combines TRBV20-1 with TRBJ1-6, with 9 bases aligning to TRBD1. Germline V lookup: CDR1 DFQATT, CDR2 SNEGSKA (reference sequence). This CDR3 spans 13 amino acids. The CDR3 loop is CSSGTGTNSPLHF. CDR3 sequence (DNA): TGCAGCTCCGGGACAGGGACGAATTCACCCCTCCACTTT.

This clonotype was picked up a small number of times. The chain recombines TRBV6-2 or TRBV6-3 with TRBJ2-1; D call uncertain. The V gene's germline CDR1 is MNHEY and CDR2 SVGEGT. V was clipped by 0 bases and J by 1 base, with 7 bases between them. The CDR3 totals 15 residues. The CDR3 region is CASSYSPISYNEQFF. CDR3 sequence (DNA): TGTGCCAGCAGTTACTCTCCAATATCCTACAATGAGCAGTTCTTC.